Relative to its sample, the clone carrying this TCR beta chain is medium-sized (0.01 to 0.1%). The treatment here: oral pan-JAK inhibitor, 5-10 mg twice daily. This sample is drawn from a study of CD8+ T cells in alopecia areata. Following extraction, RNA underwent reverse transcription to cDNA, which served as the sequencing template. TCRdb's table, derived via immunoSEQ multiplex PCR, lists solely in-frame clones and lacks some. The table includes roughly 100,000 clones, 86% detected once. In germline, CDR1 is MDHEN, CDR2 SYDVKM. The CDR3 covers 14 residues. Trimming shortened V by 3 bases and J by 3 bases, and 10 bases separated the two germline ends.

This clonotype originated in a human donor with alopecia areata. The sample consisted of CD8+ T cells sorted from blood, taken between weeks 30 and 35, from a patient treated with tofacitinib. The rearrangement links TRBV28 to TRBJ2-3; TRBD1 might be the D (5 bases). CDR3 in DNA: TGTGCCAGCAGTTTTTTATCAGGGACAGATACGCAGTATTTT. Its protein product is CASSFLSGTDTQYF.